The clone carrying this T cell receptor beta chain was counted a few times. Clones were read by immunoSEQ multiplex PCR, and TCRdb kept only the in-frame ones, dropping some. The data hold roughly 57,000 clones, with about 87% observed a single time. The germline V gene has CDR1 SGHKS and CDR2 YYEKEE (reference sequence). The CDR3 has 14 residues. The V gene lost 3 bases and the J gene lost 5 bases, with 14 bases spanning the gap. This sample is part of a study of blood T cell repertoires in COVID-19. Whole-study context: The samples span acute and convalescent COVID-19 from the United States, Italy and Spain.

Sequenced sample: peripheral blood. This TCR derives from a man aged 55-75 years with active or convalescent COVID-19. The chain uses TRBV5-5 and TRBJ1-2, with unresolved D. CDR3 region: CASSSAYPGYGYTF. In nucleotides, the CDR3 is TGTGCCAGCAGCTCTGCCTACCCGGGGTATGGCTACACCTTC.